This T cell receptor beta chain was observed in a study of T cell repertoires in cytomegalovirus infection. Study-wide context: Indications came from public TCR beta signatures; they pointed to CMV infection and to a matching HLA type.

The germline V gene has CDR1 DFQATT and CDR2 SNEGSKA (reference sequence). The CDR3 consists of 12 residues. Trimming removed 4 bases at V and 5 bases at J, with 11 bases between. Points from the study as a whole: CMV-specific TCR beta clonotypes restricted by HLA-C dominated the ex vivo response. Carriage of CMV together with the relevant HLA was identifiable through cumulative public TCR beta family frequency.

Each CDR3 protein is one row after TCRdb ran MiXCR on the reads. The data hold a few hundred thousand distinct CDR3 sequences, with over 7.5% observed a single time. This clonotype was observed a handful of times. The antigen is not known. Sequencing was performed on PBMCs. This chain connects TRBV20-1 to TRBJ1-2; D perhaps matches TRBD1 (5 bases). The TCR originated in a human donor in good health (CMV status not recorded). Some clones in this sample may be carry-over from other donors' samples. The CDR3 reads CSATGTQYGYTF. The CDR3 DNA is TGCAGTGCTACCGGGACCCAGTATGGCTACACCTTC.